The rows below give T cell receptor beta chains drawn from one sample of a study of metastatic and nonmetastatic thyroid tumors. TCRdb reanalyzed the PCR reads via MiXCR. Of about 10,000 clones in the sample, less than 50% were seen once. The sample consisted of tumor tissue. The receptors originated from a female donor with papillary thyroid cancer or a benign thyroid nodule (not recorded which). Some clones in this sample may be carry-over from other donors' samples. CDR3s include the opening cysteine and the closing phenylalanine or tryptophan. The order of the fields is V gene, clone size, D gene, J gene, CDR3 protein, CDR3 DNA. A D gene is named only where the DNA matches it firmly. For some rows the clone size is stated as once, few or many, or as a class when expanded; others skip it.

TRBV14,.,TRBD1,TRBJ1-2,CASSQDPGGVYGYTF,TGTGCCAGCAGCCAAGATCCAGGGGGCGTCTATGGCTACACCTTC
TRBV27,few,TRBD1,TRBJ1-2,CASSPMQTGLREGYTF,TGTGCCAGCAGTCCCATGCAGACAGGGCTCAGGGAAGGCTACACCTTC
TRBV4-2,once,.,TRBJ1-2,CASSQQGYGYTF,TGTGCCAGCAGCCAACAAGGGTATGGCTACACCTTC
TRBV19,few,.,TRBJ2-7,CASIDRGIYEQYF,TGTGCCAGTATCGATAGGGGCATATACGAGCAGTACTTC
TRBV28,few,.,TRBJ2-2,CASSLLGGELFF,TGTGCCAGCAGTTTATTGGGCGGGGAGCTGTTTTTT
TRBV9,.,TRBD1,TRBJ2-1,CASSTTGTAEQFF,TGTGCCAGCAGCACAACCGGGACAGCTGAGCAGTTCTTC
TRBV12-3/TRBV12-4,few,.,TRBJ2-6,CASSFEGQGGSGANVLTF,TGTGCCAGCAGTTTTGAAGGGCAGGGTGGTTCTGGGGCCAACGTCCTGACTTTC
TRBV2,.,TRBD2,TRBJ2-2,CASRISSGSGTGELFF,TGTGCCAGCAGGATAAGTAGCGGGAGTGGCACCGGGGAGCTGTTTTTT
TRBV28,.,TRBD1,TRBJ1-6,CASSLGTGRNSPLHF,TGTGCCAGCAGTCTCGGGACAGGGCGGAATTCACCCCTCCACTTT
TRBV6-1,few,.,TRBJ1-2,CASGPGPNYGYTF,TGTGCCAGCGGTCCGGGCCCCAACTATGGCTACACCTTC
TRBV6-5,few,.,TRBJ2-1,CASSYPGAGDGEQFF,TGTGCCAGCAGTTACCCTGGGGCAGGGGACGGCGAGCAGTTCTTC
TRBV12-3/TRBV12-4,.,.,TRBJ1-1,CASSLGGGTEAFF,TGTGCCAGCAGTTTGGGGGGGGGCACTGAAGCTTTCTTT
TRBV6-2/TRBV6-3,few,.,TRBJ1-5,CASRDPGKNQPQHF,TGTGCCAGCAGGGATCCAGGCAAAAATCAGCCCCAGCATTTT
TRBV5-1,.,.,TRBJ2-7,CASSLGQGMYEQYF,TGCGCCAGCAGCTTAGGGCAGGGGATGTACGAGCAGTACTTC
TRBV4-2,.,.,TRBJ1-2,CASSQNVYGYTF,TGTGCCAGCAGCCAAAACGTCTATGGCTACACCTTC
TRBV20-1,.,TRBD1,TRBJ2-3,CSASLDRGDTDTQYF,TGCAGTGCGAGCCTCGACAGGGGGGATACAGATACGCAGTATTTT
TRBV12-3/TRBV12-4,few,.,TRBJ1-6,CASRYPGSSYNSPLHF,TGTGCCAGCAGATACCCCGGATCATCCTATAATTCACCCCTCCACTTT
TRBV10-3,few,TRBD1,TRBJ2-7,CAISGQGPTYEQYF,TGTGCCATCAGTGGACAGGGCCCGACCTACGAGCAGTACTTC